The rows below give T cell receptor beta chains drawn from one sample of a study of T cell responses to AZD1222 COVID-19 vaccine. Clones were read by immunoSEQ multiplex PCR, and TCRdb kept only the in-frame ones, dropping some. This table holds approximately 70,000 clones, 70% to 90% found once. The sequencing here drew on peripheral blood, taken 28 days after the second dose of the MenACWY control vaccine. The receptors were gathered from an adult who received the MenACWY meningococcal vaccine as a control. The CDR3 runs from the conserved cysteine through the conserved F or W. Each record gives: J gene, clone size, D gene, V gene, CDR3 protein. The D gene is left open where the match is weak. A row's size may be missing; if present it is once, few, many or a size class.

TRBJ1-2 | - | - | TRBV7-2 | CASTEYRTLYGYTF
TRBJ2-3 | - | TRBD2 | TRBV3-1/TRBV3-2 | CASSQVVVAGGREDTQYF
TRBJ2-1 | once | - | TRBV29-1 | CSAGAYPRDNEQFF
TRBJ2-7 | - | - | TRBV27 | CASSSSGLAGLYEQYF
TRBJ2-1 | - | - | TRBV5-6 | CASSHRGGYNEQFF
TRBJ2-2 | once | TRBD2 | TRBV2 | CASMKLAGATGELFF
TRBJ2-5 | - | TRBD1 | TRBV20-1 | CSASDDRDGETQYF
TRBJ1-2 | few | - | TRBV9 | CASSVAGTARGDGYTF
TRBJ1-6 | - | - | TRBV2 | CASLTDPDSPLHF
TRBJ2-2 | - | - | TRBV28 | CASSFARRPPRELFF
TRBJ2-1 | - | - | TRBV2 | CASSDGPYNEQFF
TRBJ1-4 | - | TRBD1 | TRBV6-4 | CASSVYSRNSQGANEKLFF
TRBJ1-3 | few | - | TRBV4-1 | CASSLSNVRGGGNTIYF
TRBJ2-3 | - | TRBD2 | TRBV7-2 | CASRWGGDSTDTQYF
TRBJ1-4 | - | - | TRBV9 | CASSPSLVGPGEKLFF
TRBJ1-6 | - | - | TRBV3-1/TRBV3-2 | CASSQVSGGVSPLHF